This TCR beta chain was recovered during a study of cytomegalovirus exposure and HLA in healthy donors. Findings and caveats of the study: Reportedly, cytomegalovirus status was diagnosed with high sensitivity and specificity. The authors reported that TCR beta sequences could predict HLA-A and HLA-B alleles. These predictions were accurate for most subjects in the first cohort. Highly shared variants forming one cluster were likely a sequencing artifact.

Primers: 60 Vbeta forward and 13 Jbeta reverse. The data were produced by immunoSEQ multiplex PCR, yet TCRdb's version contains in-frame clones alone and is incomplete. The sample comprises roughly 200,000 clones, about 70% of which are singletons, and about 1.7% rests with the top ten. This clone was seen only a few times. Its antigen remains unknown. The CDR3 runs 20 residues. Germline assignment: CDR1 MNHEY and CDR2 SMNVEV (reference sequence). J lost 5 bases, V lost 6 bases, and 24 bases had no gene match. The chain has TRBV27 and TRBJ1-3; 8 nucleotides align to TRBD1. The clonotype comes from a woman in her twenties or thirties in good health and CMV-seronegative. The specimen sequenced was PBMCs. CDR3 in amino acids: CASRPTSTRRSDRERNTIYF. Written as DNA, the CDR3 is TGTGCCAGCAGGCCCACTTCAACACGACGATCGGACAGGGAGAGAAACACCATATATTTT.